This T cell receptor beta chain was observed in a study of yellow fever vaccine responses in identical twins. Notes on the study in general: After vaccination, twins' T cell response reportedly seemed partly convergent, partly personalized.

On this clonotype: What it binds is not known.

This CDR3 region has 17 residues. Germline CDR1 reads SGHAT; CDR2 reads FQNNGV. V lost 5 bases and J 5 bases, leaving 22 bases between the germline ends. TCRdb re-called the RT-PCR reads through MiXCR, storing one row per CDR3 protein. Among a few thousand distinct CDR3 sequences, nearly 90% were seen once, and the ten largest hold approximately 1.7%. The sample consisted of T cells from blood (PBMCs), unsorted or a sorted subset (not recorded which), taken before or after yellow fever vaccination (not recorded which). The V gene is TRBV11-2, the J gene TRBJ2-1; D ambiguous. The receptor was isolated from a woman in her late teens or twenties who received the yellow fever vaccine. The CDR3 nucleotides are TGTGCCAGCAGCGAACGGCCACCGGGCCCCCAAGACAATGAGCAGTTCTTC. It is translated as CASSERPPGPQDNEQFF.